These 14 T cell receptor beta chains were all obtained from the same sample, sequenced in a study of T cell clusters in autoimmune cytopenias. TRB rearrangements were amplified by touch-down multiplex PCR with mixed TRB-A/B primers. TCRdb reprocessed the multiplex PCR reads and keeps a single row for each CDR3 protein, giving no DNA. The sample includes 5,700 or so distinct CDR3 sequences. Roughly 40,000 genome equivalents of blood DNA were amplified for TRB. The data also belong to a second study, concerning T cell repertoires in aging, cancer and after chemotherapy.

The sequencing sample was made of peripheral blood. The receptors here all came from a human donor in good health.

V usage is TRBV4-3 and J usage is TRBJ2-7; the TCRdb call, TRBD1, lacks DNA for checking. The germline gives CDR1 LGHNA, CDR2 YSLEER. This CDR3 is 16 amino acids long. CDR3 loop: CASSLMPGQGEGEQYF.

This clonotype is identified as medium-sized (0.01 to 0.1%) from frequency. The chain employs TRBV6-5 and TRBJ1-5; TCRdb selects TRBD1, and the lack of DNA leaves this call unchecked. The CDR3 length is 15 residues. CDR1 MNHEY and CDR2 SVGAGI come from the germline V gene. The CDR3 sequence: CASSPRWDSNQPQHF.

According to its frequency, this clonotype is medium-sized. The chain links TRBV6-5 to TRBJ2-5; the TCRdb call, TRBD1, lacks DNA for checking. The CDR3 extends over 16 amino acids. CDR1 MNHEY and CDR2 SVGAGI come from the germline V gene. The CDR3 sequence: CASSTGTGTQRETQYF.

This clonotype is deemed medium-sized (0.01 to 0.1%) by its frequency. This chain uses TRBV6-2 or TRBV6-3 with TRBJ2-5. Per the germline V gene, CDR1 is MNHEY and CDR2 is SVGEGT. The CDR3 is 13 amino acids. Here the CDR3 reads CASSLREWETQYF.

V usage is TRBV9 and J usage is TRBJ1-4; TCRdb's D call of TRBD1 is untestable without DNA. Germline V gene lookup returns CDR1 SGDLS and CDR2 YYNGEE. The CDR3 spans 21 residues. CDR3: CASSVRSERGQGFLTNEKLFF.

This chain connects TRBV6-2 or TRBV6-3 to TRBJ2-7. The CDR3 contains 17 residues. Germline assignment: CDR1 MNHEY and CDR2 SVGEGT. The CDR3 reads CASNRPFPGRPAYEQYF.

The rearrangement links TRBV28 to TRBJ1-5. The CDR3 runs 14 residues. Germline CDR1 and CDR2: MDHEN and SYDVKM. This CDR3 reads CASSLLGSNQPQHF.

This chain's CDR3 is CASSLGFVGSYNSPLHF. The chain has TRBV7-2 and TRBJ1-6. The germline gives CDR1 SGHTA, CDR2 FQGNSA. There are 17 residues in the CDR3.

The V call is TRBV11-2, the J call TRBJ2-1; absent DNA, TCRdb's TRBD1 call cannot be checked. This CDR3 has 12 amino acids. The germline V gene has CDR1 SGHAT and CDR2 FQNNGV. The CDR3 reads CASSFGGNEQFF. The variable domain in full, with the rest retrieved from reference TRBV11-2 and TRBJ2-1, is EAGVAQSPRYKIIEKRQSVAFWCNPISGHATLYWYQQILGQGPKLLIQFQNNGVVDDSQLPKDRFSAERLKGVDSTLKIQPAKLEDSAVYLCASSFGGNEQFFGPGTRLTVL.

V gene TRBV30 combines with J gene TRBJ1-1. Germline lookup yields CDR1 GTSNPN and CDR2 SVGIG (reference sequence). The CDR3 contains 11 residues. CDR3 sequence reads: CAWSGQEEAFF. The entire variable domain, with the rest obtained from reference TRBV30 and TRBJ1-1, is as follows: SQTIHQWPATLVQPVGSPLSLECTVEGTSNPNLYWYRQAAGRGLQLLFYSVGIGQISSEVPQNLSASRPQDRQFILSSKKLLLSDSGFYLCAWSGQEEAFFGQGTRLTVV.

This rearrangement joins TRBV6-5 to TRBJ1-4; the TCRdb call, TRBD1, lacks DNA for checking. This CDR3 contains 14 residues. Looked up from germline, CDR1 is MNHEY and CDR2 is SVGAGI. CDR3 loop: CASRRDRAGEKLFF.

The CDR3 sequence is CASTPGGGGAVNEQFF. V usage is TRBV12-3 or TRBV12-4 and J usage is TRBJ2-1; the D call of TRBD2 rests on TCRdb alone, since no DNA is present to check it. The length of the CDR3 is 16 residues.

The chain uses TRBV5-4 and TRBJ1-2; the D gene TCRdb calls, TRBD1, cannot be checked with no DNA. Germline values: CDR1 SGHNT, CDR2 YYREEE (reference sequence). CDR3 length: 15 residues. The CDR3 is CASSWGTGQNYGYTF. Full variable domain (remainder filled in from reference TRBV5-4 and TRBJ1-2): ETGVTQSPTHLIKTRGQQVTLRCSSQSGHNTVSWYQQALGQGPQFIFQYYREEENGRGNFPPRFSGLQFPNYSSELNVNALELDDSALYLCASSWGTGQNYGYTFGSGTRLTVV.

This clonotype ranks as medium-sized in terms of frequency. The gene calls are TRBV6-5 and TRBJ2-2; TCRdb reports TRBD2, a call that lacks DNA to check it against. Germline V gene lookup returns CDR1 MNHEY and CDR2 SVGAGI. The CDR3 extends over 15 amino acids. This CDR3 reads CASSTREVNTGELFF.